This T cell receptor (beta chain) originates from a study of blood T cell repertoires in COVID-19. TCRdb keeps only in-frame clones here, not all; method: immunoSEQ multiplex PCR. Of around 230,000 clones listed, over 85% are singletons. Germline-derived CDR1 and CDR2 are LNHDA and SQIVND (reference sequence). V lost 5 bases, J lost 5 bases, and 5 bases stayed unmatched. This CDR3 comprises 13 residues. The sequenced sample was PBMCs or T cells enriched from blood (not recorded which). The chain employs TRBV19 and TRBJ1-1; 7 bases are shared with TRBD1. The sequence was obtained from a woman aged 25 to 39 with acute COVID-19. CDR3 residues: CASSRQGVTEAFF. CDR3 nucleotides: TGTGCCAGTAGTCGACAGGGAGTGACTGAAGCTTTCTTT.